This T cell receptor (delta chain) was recovered during a study of delta chain sequences of gamma delta T cells (dated by TCRdb to 2016 to 2017). Library construction relied on 5' RACE. Reads for this sample came from an Illumina MiSeq. TCRdb called clones anew from the public reads via CATT; matching DNA rows were later pooled. The sample table records fewer than 950 delta-chain clones; about 18% of these occur just once. The biggest ten clones account for 45% to 55% of the sample. In the case of this clone: It lacks a known antigen. A far larger clone lies a single base away; this is likely a read error.

The germline V gene encodes CDR1 GEAIGNYY and CDR2 EKD. The CDR3 runs 15 amino acids, cysteine and phenylalanine included. Only the CDR3 DNA stays, 45 bases, in frame from base 1. Trimming removed 0 bases from V and 0 bases from J, leaving 10 bases between the germline ends. Sequencing was carried out using either unsorted cells or a sorted T cell fraction (not recorded which). This TCR came from a human donor in good health. This chain joins TRDV2 to TRDJ1; tentative D gene TRDD3, with 6 bases matching. The J gene is absent in TCRdb and was assigned here via DNA matching to germline. The DNA sequence follows: TGTGCCTGTGACACCGTTGGGGGCAACACCGATAAACTCATCTTT. This gives the protein CACDTVGGNTDKLIF.